The clone carrying this T cell receptor (beta chain) was counted a few times. Its specificity is not known. These data come from a study of naive and memory T cell subsets. Study-level results: Possibly reflecting memory cells re-expressing CD45RA, a few larger clonotypes occurred in naive repertoires, especially CD8. Over 95% of naive TCR sequences appeared only once after error correction, unlike memory subsets.

CD4 T cells were positively selected, then CD8 T cells from the CD4-negative fraction. Two oligonucleotides, mixed equimolar, formed the beta constant-region primer covering TRBC1 and TRBC2. Ligated cDNA was amplified by four rounds of PCR with nested alpha and beta constant-region primers and SP2. Ligation attached a single-stranded oligonucleotide with a 12-nucleotide UMI and the SP2 primer to the cDNA 3' end. From the UMI-ligation and nested PCR reads, TCRdb called clonotypes with MiXCR, one entry per CDR3 protein. The sample lists roughly 100,000 distinct CDR3 sequences, 11% seen once, with more than 0.13% in the top ten. Sequenced: naive CD4+ T cells from blood. This receptor was obtained from a human donor in good health.

The CDR3 DNA reads as TGTGCCCCAGAGGGGCTGGCCGGGGAGCTGTTTTTT. Its translation is CAPEGLAGELFF. The chain couples TRBV7-9 to TRBJ2-2, with D possibly being TRBD1 or TRBD2 (5 bases each). The germline gives CDR1 SEHNR, CDR2 FQNEAQ (reference sequence). The CDR3 runs 12 residues. V dropped 11 bases and J dropped 6 bases, with 13 bases sitting between them. The variable domain in full, completed from reference TRBV7-9 and TRBJ2-2, reads DTGVSQNPRHKITKRGQNVTFRCDPISEHNRLYWYRQTLGQGPEFLTYFQNEAQLEKSRLLSDRFSAERPKGSFSTLEIQRTEQGDSAMYLCAPEGLAGELFFGEGSRLTVL.